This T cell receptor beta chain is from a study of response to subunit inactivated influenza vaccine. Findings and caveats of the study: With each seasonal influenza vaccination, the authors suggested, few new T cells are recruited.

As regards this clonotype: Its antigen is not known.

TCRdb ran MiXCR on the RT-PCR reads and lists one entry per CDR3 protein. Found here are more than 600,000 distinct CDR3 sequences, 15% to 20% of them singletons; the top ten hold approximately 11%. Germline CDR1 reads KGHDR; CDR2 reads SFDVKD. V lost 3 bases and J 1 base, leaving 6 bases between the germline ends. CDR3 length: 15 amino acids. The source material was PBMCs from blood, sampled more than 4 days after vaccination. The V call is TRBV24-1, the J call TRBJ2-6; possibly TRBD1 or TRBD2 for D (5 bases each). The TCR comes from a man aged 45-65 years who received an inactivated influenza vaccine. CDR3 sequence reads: CATSDGTSGANVLTF. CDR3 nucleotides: TGTGCCACCAGTGATGGGACGTCTGGGGCCAACGTCCTGACTTTC.